The sequence of this T cell receptor beta chain was determined in a study of control samples from healthy donors and cancer patients (dated by TCRdb to 2019 to 2021). CDR1 is given as SGHDT and CDR2 as YYEEEE, both from the germline V gene. Including cysteine and phenylalanine, the CDR3 has 15 amino acids. The CDR3 DNA has 45 bases and is translated from base 1. V loses 2 bases at its end and J loses 4 bases; junction bases beyond the gene matches: 7. To note about this clone: The clone's antigen remains unknown. No quality values exist for individual bases; no much larger clone is one base distant.

Library preparation employed the immunoSEQ multiplex PCR assay. TCRdb's version of the immuneACCESS table is confined to in-frame rearrangements and falls short of the full clone set. An unresolved V gene accounts for under half of the shortfall where checked; the remainder is of unknown origin. The sample yields over 100,000 clones; about nine tenths were counted once. 3.5% to 4.5% of the sample comes from the top ten. This TCR was sampled from a human donor in good health. The donor label of this sample is uncertain. Sequencing was done on a sample of blood. The chain is encoded by TRBV5-6 joined to TRBJ2-7; TRBD1 aligns with 9 central bases. The base sequence is TGTGCCAGCAGCTTCAGGGACAGGGCATTATACGAGCAGTACTTC. It is translated as CASSFRDRALYEQYF.